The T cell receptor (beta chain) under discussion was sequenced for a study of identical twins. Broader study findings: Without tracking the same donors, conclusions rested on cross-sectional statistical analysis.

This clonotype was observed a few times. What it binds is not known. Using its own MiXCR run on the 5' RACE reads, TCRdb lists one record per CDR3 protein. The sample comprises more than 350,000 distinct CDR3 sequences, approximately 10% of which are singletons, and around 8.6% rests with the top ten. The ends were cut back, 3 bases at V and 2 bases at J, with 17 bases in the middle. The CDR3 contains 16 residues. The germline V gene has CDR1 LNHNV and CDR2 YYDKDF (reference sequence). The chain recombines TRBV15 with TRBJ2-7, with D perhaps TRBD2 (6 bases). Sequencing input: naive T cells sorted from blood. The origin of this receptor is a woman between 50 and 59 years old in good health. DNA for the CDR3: TGTGCCACCAGCAGCCCCCGGGAGTCCCCAACCTACGAGCAGTACTTC. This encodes CATSSPRESPTYEQYF. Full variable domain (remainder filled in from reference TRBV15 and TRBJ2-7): DAMVIQNPRYQVTQFGKPVTLSCSQTLNHNVMYWYQQKSSQAPKLLFHYYDKDFNNEADTPDNFQSRRPNTSFCFLDIRSPGLGDTAMYLCATSSPRESPTYEQYFGPGTRLTVT.